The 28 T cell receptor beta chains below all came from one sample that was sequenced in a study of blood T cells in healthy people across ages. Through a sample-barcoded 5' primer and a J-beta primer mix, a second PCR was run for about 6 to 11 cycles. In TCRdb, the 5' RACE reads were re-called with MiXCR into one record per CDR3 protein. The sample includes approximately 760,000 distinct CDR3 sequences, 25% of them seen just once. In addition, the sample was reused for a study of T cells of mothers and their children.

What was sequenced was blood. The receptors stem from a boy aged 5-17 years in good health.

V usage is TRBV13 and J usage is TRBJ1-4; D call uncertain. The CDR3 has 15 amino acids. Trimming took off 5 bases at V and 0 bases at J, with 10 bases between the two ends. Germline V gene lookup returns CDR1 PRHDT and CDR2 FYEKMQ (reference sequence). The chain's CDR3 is CASSIGPTTNEKLFF. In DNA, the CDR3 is TGTGCCAGCAGCATCGGGCCCACAACTAATGAAAAACTGTTTTTT.

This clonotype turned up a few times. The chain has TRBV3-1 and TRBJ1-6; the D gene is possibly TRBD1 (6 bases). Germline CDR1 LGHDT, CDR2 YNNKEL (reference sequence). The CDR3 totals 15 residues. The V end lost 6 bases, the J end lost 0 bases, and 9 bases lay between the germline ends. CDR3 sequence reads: CASRVRGSYNSPLHF. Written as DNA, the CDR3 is TGTGCCAGCAGAGTCAGGGGCTCCTATAATTCACCCCTCCACTTT. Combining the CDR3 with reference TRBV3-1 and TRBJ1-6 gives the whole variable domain DTAVSQTPKYLVTQMGNDKSIKCEQNLGHDTMYWYKQDSKKFLKIMFSYNNKELIINETVPNRFSPKSPDKAHLNLHINSLELGDSAVYFCASRVRGSYNSPLHFGNGTRLTVT.

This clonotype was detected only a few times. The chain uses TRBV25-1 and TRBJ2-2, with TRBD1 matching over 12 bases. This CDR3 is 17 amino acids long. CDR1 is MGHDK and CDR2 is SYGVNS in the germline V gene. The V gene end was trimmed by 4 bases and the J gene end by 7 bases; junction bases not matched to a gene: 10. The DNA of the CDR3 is TGTGCCAGCAGTGCCTCACCGGGACAGGGGGCCATCGGGGAGCTGTTTTTT. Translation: CASSASPGQGAIGELFF.

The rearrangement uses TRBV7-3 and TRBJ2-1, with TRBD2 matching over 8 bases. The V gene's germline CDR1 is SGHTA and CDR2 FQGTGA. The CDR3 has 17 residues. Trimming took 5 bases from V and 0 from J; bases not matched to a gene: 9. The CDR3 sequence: CASSPSAGALSYNEQFF. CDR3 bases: TGTGCCAGCAGCCCGTCAGCGGGAGCCCTCTCCTACAATGAGCAGTTCTTC.

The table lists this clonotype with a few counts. The CDR3 spells CASSLSNSGGAYNEQFF. The CDR3, as DNA: TGCGCCAGCAGCTTGTCCAATAGCGGGGGAGCATACAATGAGCAGTTCTTC. The chain links TRBV5-1 to TRBJ2-1; 9 bases fit TRBD2. CDR3 length equals 17 residues. J lost 4 bases, V lost 1 base, and 9 bases had no gene match. The germline gives CDR1 SGHRS, CDR2 YFSETQ.

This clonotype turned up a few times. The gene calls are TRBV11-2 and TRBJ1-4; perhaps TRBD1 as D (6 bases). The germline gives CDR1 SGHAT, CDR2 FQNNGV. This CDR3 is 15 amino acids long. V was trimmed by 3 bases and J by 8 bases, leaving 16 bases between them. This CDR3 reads CASSFMDSSGEKLFF. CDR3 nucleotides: TGTGCCAGCAGCTTCATGGACAGTTCCGGAGAAAAACTGTTTTTT. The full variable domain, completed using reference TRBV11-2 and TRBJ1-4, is EAGVAQSPRYKIIEKRQSVAFWCNPISGHATLYWYQQILGQGPKLLIQFQNNGVVDDSQLPKDRFSAERLKGVDSTLKIQPAKLEDSAVYLCASSFMDSSGEKLFFGSGTQLSVL.

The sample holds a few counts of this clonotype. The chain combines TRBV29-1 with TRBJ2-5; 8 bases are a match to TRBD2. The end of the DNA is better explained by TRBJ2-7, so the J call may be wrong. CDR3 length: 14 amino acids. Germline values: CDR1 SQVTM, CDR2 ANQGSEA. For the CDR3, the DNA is TGCAGCGTTGAACCCGGGGCGGGGGGTAACGAGCAGTACTTC. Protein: CSVEPGAGGNEQYF.

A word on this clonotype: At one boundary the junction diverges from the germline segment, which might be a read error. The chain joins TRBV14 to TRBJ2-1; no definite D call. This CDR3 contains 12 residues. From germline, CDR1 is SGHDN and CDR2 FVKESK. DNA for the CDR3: TGTGCCAGCGGCCAAGGAGCGTGGGTGCAGTTCTTC. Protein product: CASGQGAWVQFF.

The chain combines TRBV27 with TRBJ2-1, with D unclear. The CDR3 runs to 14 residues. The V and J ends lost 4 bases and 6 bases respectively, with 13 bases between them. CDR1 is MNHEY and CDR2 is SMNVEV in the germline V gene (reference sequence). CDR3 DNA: TGTGCCAGCAGTTACAACGGGTGGAGCAATGAGCAGTTCTTC. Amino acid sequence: CASSYNGWSNEQFF.

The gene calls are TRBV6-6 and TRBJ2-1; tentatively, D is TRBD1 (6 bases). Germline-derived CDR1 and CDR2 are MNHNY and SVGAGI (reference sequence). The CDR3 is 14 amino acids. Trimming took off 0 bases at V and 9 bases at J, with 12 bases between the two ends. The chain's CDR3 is CASSYSTGSGEQFF. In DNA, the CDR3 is TGTGCCAGCAGTTACTCCACAGGGAGTGGTGAGCAGTTCTTC.

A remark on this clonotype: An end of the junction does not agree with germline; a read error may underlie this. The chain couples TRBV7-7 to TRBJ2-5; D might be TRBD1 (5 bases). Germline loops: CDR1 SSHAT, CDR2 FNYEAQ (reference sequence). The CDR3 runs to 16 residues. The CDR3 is CASSSLNRQGQETQYF. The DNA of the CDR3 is TGTGCTAGCAGCTCCCTAAACCGGCAGGGACAAGAGACCCAGTACTTC. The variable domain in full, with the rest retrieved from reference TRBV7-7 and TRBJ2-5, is GAGVSQSPRYKVTKRGQDVTLRCDPISSHATLYWYQQALGQGPEFLTYFNYEAQPDKSGLPSDRFSAERPEGSISTLTIQRTEQRDSAMYRCASSSLNRQGQETQYFGPGTRLLVL.

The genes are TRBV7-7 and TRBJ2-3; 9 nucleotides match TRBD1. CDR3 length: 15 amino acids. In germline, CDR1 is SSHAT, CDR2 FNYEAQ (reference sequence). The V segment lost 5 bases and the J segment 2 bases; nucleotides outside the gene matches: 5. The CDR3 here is CASSNTGGFTDTQYF. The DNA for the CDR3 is TGTGCCAGCAGCAACACAGGGGGCTTCACAGATACGCAGTATTTT. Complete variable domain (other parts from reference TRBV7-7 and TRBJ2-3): GAGVSQSPRYKVTKRGQDVTLRCDPISSHATLYWYQQALGQGPEFLTYFNYEAQPDKSGLPSDRFSAERPEGSISTLTIQRTEQRDSAMYRCASSNTGGFTDTQYFGPGTRLTVL.

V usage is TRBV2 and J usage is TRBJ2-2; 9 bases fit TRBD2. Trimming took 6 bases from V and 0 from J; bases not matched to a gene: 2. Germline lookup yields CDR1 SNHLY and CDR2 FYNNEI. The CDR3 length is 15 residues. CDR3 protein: CASRTSGSNTGELFF. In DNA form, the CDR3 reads TGTGCCAGCAGAACTAGCGGGTCGAACACCGGGGAGCTGTTTTTT.

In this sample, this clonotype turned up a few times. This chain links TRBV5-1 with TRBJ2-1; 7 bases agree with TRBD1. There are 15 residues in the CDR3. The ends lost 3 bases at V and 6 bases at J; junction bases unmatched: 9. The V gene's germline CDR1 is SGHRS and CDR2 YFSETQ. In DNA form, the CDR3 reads TGCGCCAGCAGCTCCAGGGGGAACGATGTCAATGAGCAGTTCTTC. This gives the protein CASSSRGNDVNEQFF.

CDR3 sequence: CASRQKQGALETQYF. The CDR3 nucleotides are TGCGCCAGCAGACAAAAACAGGGGGCTTTGGAGACCCAGTACTTC. The rearrangement links TRBV5-1 to TRBJ2-5, with 9 bases aligning to TRBD1. Per the germline V gene, CDR1 is SGHRS and CDR2 is YFSETQ. With 5 bases clipped from V and 5 bases from J, the junction kept 10 bases outside the gene matches. The CDR3 covers 15 residues.

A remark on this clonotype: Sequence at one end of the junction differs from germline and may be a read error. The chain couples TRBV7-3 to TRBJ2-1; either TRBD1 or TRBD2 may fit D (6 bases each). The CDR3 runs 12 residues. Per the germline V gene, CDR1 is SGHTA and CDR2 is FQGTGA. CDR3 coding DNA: TGTGCCAGCAGCTGGGGGGCGGAGGAGCGGTTCTTC. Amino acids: CASSWGAEERFF.

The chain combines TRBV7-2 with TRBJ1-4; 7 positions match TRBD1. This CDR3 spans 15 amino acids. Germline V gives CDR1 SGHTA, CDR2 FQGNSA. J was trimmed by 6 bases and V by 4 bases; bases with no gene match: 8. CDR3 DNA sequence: TGTGCCAGCAGCTCCCAGACAGGGATAGATGAAAAACTGTTTTTT. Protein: CASSSQTGIDEKLFF.

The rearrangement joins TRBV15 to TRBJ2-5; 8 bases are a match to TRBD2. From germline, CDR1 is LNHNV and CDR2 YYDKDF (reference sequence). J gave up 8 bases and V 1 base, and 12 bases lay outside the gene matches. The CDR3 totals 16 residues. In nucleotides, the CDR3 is TGTGCCACCAGCAGAGGAACGGGGGGGCCCCTTGAAACCCAGTACTTC. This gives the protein CATSRGTGGPLETQYF.

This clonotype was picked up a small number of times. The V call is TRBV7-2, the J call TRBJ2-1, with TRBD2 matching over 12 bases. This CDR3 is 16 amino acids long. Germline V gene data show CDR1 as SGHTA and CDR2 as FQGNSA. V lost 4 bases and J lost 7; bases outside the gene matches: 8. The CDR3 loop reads CASSSKPSGGENEQFF. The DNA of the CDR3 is TGTGCCAGCAGCTCCAAACCTAGCGGGGGGGAAAATGAGCAGTTCTTC.

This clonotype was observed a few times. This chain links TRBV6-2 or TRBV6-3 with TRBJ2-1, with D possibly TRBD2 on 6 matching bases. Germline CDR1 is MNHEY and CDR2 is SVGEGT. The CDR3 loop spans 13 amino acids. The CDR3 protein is CATRGTRGNEQFF. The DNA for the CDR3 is TGTGCGACACGGGGCACACGGGGGAATGAGCAGTTCTTC.

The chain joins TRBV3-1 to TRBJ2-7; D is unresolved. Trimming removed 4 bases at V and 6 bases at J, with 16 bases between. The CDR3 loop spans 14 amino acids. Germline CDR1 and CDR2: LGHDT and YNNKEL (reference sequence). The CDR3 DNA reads TGTGCCAGCAGCCCCGACATGGTCGAACGCGAGCAGTACTTC. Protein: CASSPDMVEREQYF.

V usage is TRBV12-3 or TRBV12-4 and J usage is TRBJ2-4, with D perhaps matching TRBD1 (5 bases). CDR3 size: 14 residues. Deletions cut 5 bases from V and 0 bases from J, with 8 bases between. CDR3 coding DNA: TGTGCCAGCAGTGACGACAGAGCCAAAAACATTCAGTACTTC. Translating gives CASSDDRAKNIQYF.

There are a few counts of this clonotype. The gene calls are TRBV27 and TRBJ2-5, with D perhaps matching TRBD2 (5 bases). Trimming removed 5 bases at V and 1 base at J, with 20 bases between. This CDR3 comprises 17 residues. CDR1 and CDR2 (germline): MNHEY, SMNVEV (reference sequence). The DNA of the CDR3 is TGTGCCAGCAGTCCCTCTTACTTTGGCGGGCCCCAAGAGACCCAGTACTTC. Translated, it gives CASSPSYFGGPQETQYF.

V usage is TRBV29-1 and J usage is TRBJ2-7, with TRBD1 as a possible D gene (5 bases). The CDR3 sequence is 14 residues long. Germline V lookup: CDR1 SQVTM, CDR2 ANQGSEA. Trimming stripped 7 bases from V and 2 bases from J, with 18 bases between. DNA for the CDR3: TGCAGCGCTCGAGGCACAGGCCTTACCTACGAGCAGTACTTC. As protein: CSARGTGLTYEQYF.

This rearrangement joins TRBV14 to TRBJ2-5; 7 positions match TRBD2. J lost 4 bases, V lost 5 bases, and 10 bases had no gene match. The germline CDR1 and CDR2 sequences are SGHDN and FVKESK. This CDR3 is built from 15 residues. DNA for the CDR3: TGTGCCAGCAGCTTAGAGCGGGACGCGATAGAGACCCAGTACTTC. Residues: CASSLERDAIETQYF.

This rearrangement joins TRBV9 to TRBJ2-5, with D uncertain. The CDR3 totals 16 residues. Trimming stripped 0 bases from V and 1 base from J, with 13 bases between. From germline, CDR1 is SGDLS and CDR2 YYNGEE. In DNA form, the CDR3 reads TGTGCCAGCAGCGTAGAGTGGGGTAACATCCAAGAGACCCAGTACTTC. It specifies CASSVEWGNIQETQYF.

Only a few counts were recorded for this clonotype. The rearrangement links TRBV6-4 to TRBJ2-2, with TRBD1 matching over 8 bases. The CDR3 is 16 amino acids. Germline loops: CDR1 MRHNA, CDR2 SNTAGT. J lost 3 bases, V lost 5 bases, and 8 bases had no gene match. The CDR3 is CASSPSQTGDTGELFF. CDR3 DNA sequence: TGTGCCAGCAGTCCTTCTCAGACAGGGGACACCGGGGAGCTGTTTTTT.

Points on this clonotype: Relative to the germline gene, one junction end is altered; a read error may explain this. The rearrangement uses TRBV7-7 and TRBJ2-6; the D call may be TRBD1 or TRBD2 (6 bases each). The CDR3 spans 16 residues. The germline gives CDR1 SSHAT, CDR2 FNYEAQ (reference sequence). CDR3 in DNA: TGTGCTAGCAGCTCGGGGGCAGTCTCTGGGGCCAACGTCCTGACTTTC. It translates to CASSSGAVSGANVLTF.